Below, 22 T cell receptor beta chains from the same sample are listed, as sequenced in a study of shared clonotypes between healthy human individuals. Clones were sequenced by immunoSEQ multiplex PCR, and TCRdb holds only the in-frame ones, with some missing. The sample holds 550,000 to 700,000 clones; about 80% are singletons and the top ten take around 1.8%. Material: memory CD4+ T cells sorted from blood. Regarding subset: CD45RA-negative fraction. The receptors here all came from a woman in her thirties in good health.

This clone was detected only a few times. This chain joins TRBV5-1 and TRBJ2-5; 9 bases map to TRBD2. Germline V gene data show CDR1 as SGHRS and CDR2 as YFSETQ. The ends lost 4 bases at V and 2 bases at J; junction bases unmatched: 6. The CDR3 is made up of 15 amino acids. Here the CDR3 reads CASSDPSGGQETQYF. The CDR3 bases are TGCGCCAGCAGCGATCCCAGCGGGGGGCAAGAGACCCAGTACTTC.

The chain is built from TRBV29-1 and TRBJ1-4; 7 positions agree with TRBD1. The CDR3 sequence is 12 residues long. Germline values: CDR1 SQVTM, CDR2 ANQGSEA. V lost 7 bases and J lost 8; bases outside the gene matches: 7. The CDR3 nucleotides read TGCAGCGCCGTAGGACAGGCCGAAAAACTGTTTTTT. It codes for CSAVGQAEKLFF.

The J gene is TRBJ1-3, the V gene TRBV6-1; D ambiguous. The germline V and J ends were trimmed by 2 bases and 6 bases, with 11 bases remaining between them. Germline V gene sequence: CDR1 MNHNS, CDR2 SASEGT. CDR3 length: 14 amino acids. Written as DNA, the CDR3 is TGTGCCAGCAGTGAACGGGGTCGAAAAAACACCATATATTTT. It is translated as CASSERGRKNTIYF.

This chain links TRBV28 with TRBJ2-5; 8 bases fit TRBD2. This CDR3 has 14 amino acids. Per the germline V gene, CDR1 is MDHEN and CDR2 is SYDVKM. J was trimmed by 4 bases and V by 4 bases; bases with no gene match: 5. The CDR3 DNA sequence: TGTGCCAGCAGTTCCTGGACTAGCAGAGAGACCCAGTACTTC. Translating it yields CASSSWTSRETQYF.

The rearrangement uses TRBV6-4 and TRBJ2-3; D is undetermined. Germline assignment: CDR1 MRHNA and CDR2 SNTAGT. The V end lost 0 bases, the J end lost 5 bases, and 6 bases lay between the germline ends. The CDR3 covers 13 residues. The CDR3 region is CASSDSEKDTQYF. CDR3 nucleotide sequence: TGTGCCAGCAGTGACTCGGAGAAAGATACGCAGTATTTT.

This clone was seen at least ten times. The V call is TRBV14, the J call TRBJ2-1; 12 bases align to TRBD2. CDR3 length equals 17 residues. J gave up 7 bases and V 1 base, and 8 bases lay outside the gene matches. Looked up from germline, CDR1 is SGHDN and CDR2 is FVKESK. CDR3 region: CASSQGPSGRAVNEQFF. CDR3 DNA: TGTGCCAGCAGCCAAGGTCCTAGCGGGAGGGCCGTTAATGAGCAGTTCTTC.

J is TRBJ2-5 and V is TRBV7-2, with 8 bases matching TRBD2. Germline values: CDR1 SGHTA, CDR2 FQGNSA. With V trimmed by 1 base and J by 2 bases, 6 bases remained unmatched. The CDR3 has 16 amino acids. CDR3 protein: CASSLGPLAGQETQYF. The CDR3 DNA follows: TGTGCCAGCAGCTTAGGTCCGCTAGCGGGTCAAGAGACCCAGTACTTC.

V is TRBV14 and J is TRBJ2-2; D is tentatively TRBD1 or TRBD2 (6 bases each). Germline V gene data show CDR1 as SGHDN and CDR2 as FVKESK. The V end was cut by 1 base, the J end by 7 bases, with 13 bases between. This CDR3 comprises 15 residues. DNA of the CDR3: TGTGCCAGCAGCCAAGTTTGGGGGGCGCACGGGGAGCTGTTTTTT. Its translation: CASSQVWGAHGELFF. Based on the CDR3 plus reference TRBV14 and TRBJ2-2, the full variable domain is EAGVTQFPSHSVIEKGQTVTLRCDPISGHDNLYWYRRVMGKEIKFLLHFVKESKQDESGMPNNRFLAERTGGTYSTLKVQPAELEDSGVYFCASSQVWGAHGELFFGEGSRLTVL.

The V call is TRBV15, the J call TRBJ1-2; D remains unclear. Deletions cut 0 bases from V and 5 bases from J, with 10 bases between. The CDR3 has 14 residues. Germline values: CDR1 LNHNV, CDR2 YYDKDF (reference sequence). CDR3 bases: TGTGCCACCAGCAGAGATCGATCCGGGTATGGCTACACCTTC. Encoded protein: CATSRDRSGYGYTF.

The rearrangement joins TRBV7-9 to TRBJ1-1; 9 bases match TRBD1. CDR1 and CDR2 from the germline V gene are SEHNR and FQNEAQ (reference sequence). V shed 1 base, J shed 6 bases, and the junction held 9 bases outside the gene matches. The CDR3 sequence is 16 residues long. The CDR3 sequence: CASSLDEGQGRAEAFF. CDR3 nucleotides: TGTGCCAGCAGCTTAGATGAGGGACAGGGTCGAGCTGAAGCTTTCTTT.

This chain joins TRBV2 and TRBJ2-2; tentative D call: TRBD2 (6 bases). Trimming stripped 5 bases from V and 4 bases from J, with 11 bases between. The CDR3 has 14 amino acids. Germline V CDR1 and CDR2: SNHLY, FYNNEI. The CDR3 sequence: CASSWDLGTGELFF. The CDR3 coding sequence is TGTGCCAGCAGTTGGGACTTAGGCACCGGGGAGCTGTTTTTT.

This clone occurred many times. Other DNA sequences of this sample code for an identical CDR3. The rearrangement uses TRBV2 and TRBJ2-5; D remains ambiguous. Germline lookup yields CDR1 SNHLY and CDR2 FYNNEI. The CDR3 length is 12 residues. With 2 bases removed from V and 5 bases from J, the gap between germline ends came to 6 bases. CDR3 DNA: TGTGCCAGCAGTGAACGGCGGGAGACCCAGTACTTC. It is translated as CASSERRETQYF.

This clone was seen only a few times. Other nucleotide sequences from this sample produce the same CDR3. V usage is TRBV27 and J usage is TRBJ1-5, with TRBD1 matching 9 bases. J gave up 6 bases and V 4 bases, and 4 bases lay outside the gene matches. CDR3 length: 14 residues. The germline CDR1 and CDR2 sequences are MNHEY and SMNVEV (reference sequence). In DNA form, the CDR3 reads TGTGCCAGCAGTTCAGACAGGGGGGGTCAGCCCCAGCATTTT. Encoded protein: CASSSDRGGQPQHF.

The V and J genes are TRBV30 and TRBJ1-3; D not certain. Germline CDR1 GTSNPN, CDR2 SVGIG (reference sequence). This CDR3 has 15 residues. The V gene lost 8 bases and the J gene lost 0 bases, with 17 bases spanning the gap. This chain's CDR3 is CAGGLKGSSGNTIYF. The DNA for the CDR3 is TGTGCCGGTGGACTGAAAGGGAGCTCTGGAAACACCATATATTTT.

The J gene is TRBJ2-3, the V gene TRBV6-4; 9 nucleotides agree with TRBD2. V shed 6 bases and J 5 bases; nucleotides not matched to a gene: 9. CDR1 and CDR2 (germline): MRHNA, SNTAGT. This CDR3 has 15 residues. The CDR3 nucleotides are TGTGCCAGCAGCGTGGGACTAGCTGACGGAGATACGCAGTATTTT. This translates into CASSVGLADGDTQYF.

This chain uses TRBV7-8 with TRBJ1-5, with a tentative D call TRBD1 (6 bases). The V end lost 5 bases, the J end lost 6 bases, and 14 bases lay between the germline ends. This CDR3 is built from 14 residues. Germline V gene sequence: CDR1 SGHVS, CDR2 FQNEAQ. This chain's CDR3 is CASSHRVGLQPQHF. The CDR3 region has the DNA TGTGCCAGCAGCCACAGGGTCGGGCTTCAGCCCCAGCATTTT. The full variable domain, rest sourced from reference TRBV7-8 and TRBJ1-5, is GAGVSQSPRYKVAKRGQDVALRCDPISGHVSLFWYQQALGQGPEFLTYFQNEAQLDKSGLPSDRFFAERPEGSVSTLKIQRTQQEDSAVYLCASSHRVGLQPQHFGDGTRLSIL.

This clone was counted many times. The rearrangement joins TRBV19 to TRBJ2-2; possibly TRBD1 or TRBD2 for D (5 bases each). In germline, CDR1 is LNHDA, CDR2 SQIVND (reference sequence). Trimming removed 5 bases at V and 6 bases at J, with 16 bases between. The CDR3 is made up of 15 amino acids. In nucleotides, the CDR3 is TGTGCCAGTAGTCGGGACCTAAGGGTGGCCGGGGAGCTGTTTTTT. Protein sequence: CASSRDLRVAGELFF.

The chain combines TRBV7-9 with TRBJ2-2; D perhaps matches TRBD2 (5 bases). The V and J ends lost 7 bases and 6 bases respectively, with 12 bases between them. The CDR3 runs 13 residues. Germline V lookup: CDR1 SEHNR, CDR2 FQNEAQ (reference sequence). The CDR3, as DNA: TGTGCCAGCACCCGGAGCGGTGCCGGGGAGCTGTTTTTT. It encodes CASTRSGAGELFF.

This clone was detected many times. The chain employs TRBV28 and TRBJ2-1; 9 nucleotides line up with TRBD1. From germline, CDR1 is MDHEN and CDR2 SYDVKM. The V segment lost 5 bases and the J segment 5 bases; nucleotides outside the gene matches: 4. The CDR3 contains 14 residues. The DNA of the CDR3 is TGTGCCAGCAGTAAACAGGGGGCGGACAATGAGCAGTTCTTC. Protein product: CASSKQGADNEQFF.

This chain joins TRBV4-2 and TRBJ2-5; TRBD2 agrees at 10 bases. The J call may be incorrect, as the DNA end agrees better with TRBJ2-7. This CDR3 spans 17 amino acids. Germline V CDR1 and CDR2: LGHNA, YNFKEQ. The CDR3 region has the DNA TGTGCCAGCAGCCAAGGGCTAGCGGGAGCCGCATCCTACGAGCAGTACTTC. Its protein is CASSQGLAGAASYEQYF.

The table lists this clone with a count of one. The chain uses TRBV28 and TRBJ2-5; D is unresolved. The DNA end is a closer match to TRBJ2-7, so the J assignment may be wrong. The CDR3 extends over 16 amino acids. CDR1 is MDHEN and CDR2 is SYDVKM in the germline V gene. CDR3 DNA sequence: TGTGCCAGCAGTTCTACCGAGTGGACGCGAACCTACGAGCAGTACTTC. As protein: CASSSTEWTRTYEQYF.

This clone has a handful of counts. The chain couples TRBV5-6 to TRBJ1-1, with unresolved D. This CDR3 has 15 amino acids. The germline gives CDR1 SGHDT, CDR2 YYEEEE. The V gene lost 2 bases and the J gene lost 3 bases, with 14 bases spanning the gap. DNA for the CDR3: TGTGCCAGCAGCTTTGGAGGGAGACGTGACACTGAAGCTTTCTTT. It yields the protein CASSFGGRRDTEAFF.